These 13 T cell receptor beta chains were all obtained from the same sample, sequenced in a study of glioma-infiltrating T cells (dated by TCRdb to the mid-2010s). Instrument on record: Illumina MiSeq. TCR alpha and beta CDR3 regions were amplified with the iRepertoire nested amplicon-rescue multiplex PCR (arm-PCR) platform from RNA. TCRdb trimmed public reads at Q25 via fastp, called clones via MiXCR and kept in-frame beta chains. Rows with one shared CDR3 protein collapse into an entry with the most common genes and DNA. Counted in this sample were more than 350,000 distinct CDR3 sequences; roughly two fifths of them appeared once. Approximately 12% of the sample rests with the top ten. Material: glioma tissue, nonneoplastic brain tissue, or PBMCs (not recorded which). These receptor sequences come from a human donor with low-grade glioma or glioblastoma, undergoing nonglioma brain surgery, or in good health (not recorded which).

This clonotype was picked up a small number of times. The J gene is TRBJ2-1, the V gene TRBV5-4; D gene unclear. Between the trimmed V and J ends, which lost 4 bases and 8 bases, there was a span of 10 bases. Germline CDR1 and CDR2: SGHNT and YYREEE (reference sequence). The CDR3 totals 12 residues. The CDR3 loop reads CASSAGYHEQFF. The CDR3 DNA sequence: TGTGCCAGCAGCGCCGGCTATCATGAGCAGTTCTTC.

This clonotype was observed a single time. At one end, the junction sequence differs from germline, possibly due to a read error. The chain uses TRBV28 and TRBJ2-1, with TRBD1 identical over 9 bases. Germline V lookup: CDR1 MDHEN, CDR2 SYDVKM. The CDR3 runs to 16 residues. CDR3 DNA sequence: TGTGCCAGCAGCCAGGGTTGGGGACAGGGTGTCAATGGGCAGTTCTTC. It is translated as CASSQGWGQGVNGQFF.

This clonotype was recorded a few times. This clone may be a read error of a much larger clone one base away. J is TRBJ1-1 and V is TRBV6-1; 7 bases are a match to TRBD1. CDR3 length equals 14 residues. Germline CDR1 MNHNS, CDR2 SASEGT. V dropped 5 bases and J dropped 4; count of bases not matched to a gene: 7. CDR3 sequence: CASSTTQGGTEAFF. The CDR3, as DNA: TGTGCCAGCAGTACAACGCAGGGGGGCACTGAAGCTTTCTTT.

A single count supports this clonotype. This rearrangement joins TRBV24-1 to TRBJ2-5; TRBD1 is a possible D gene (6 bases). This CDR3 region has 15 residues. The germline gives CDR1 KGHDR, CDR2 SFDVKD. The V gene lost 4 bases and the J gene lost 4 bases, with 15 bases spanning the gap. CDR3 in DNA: TGTGCCACCAGTGACACGACCCAAGGGGGAGAGACCCAGTACTTC. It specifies CATSDTTQGGETQYF.

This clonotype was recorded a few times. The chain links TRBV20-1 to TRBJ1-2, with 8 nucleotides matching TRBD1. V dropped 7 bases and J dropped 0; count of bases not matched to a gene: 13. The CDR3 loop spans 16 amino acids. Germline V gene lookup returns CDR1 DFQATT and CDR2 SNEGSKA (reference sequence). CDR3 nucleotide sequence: TGCAGTGGGAACGAACCTGGACAGGGATCTAACTATGGCTACACCTTC. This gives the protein CSGNEPGQGSNYGYTF.

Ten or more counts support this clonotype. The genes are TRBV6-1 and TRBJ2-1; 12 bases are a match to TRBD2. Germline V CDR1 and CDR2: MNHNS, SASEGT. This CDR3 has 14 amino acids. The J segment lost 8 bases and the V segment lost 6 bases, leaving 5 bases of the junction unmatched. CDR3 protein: CASRWTSGTDEQFF. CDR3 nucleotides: TGTGCCAGCAGGTGGACTAGCGGGACCGATGAGCAGTTCTTC.

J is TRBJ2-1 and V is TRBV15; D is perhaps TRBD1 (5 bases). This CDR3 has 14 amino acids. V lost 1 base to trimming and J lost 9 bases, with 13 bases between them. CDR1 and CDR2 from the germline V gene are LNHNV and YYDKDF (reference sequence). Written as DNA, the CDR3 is TGTGCCACCAGCAGAGGACGACTCGACAGTGAGCAGTTCTTC. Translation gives CATSRGRLDSEQFF.

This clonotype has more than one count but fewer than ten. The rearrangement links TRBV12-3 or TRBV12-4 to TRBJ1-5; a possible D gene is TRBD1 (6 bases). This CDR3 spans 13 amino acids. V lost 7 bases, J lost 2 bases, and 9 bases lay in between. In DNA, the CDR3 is TGTGCCAGCAAGGGGGATGGCAATCAGCCCCAGCATTTT. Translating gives CASKGDGNQPQHF.

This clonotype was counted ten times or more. CDR3 DNA sequence: TGTGCCAGCAGTAATGTGGGGGGTTACTCCGGAAACACCATATATTTT. Translating it yields CASSNVGGYSGNTIYF. The genes are TRBV28 and TRBJ1-3; tentatively, D is TRBD1 (5 bases). This CDR3 contains 16 residues. The V gene's germline CDR1 is MDHEN and CDR2 SYDVKM. The ends were cut back, 5 bases at V and 4 bases at J, with 18 bases in the middle.

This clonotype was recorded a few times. The CDR3 protein is CASSSTGGGYTF. Written as DNA, the CDR3 is TGTGCCAGCAGCTCCACAGGGGGAGGCTACACCTTC. The chain combines TRBV11-2 with TRBJ1-2, with 8 positions matching TRBD1. With V trimmed by 4 bases and J by 8 bases, 3 bases remained unmatched. Germline loops: CDR1 SGHAT, CDR2 FQNNGV. The CDR3 loop spans 12 amino acids.

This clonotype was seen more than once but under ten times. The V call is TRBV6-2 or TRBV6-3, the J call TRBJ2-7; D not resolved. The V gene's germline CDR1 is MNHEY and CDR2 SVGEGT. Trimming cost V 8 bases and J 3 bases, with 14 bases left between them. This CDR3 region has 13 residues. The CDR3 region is CASGAAENYEQYF. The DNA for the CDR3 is TGTGCCAGCGGCGCCGCGGAAAACTACGAGCAGTACTTC.

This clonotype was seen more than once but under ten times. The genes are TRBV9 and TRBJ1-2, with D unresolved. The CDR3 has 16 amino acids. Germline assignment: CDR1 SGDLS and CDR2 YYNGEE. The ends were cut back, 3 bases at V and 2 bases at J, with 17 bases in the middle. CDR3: CASSATIGRSNYGYTF. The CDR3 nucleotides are TGTGCCAGCAGCGCCACGATCGGACGGTCGAACTATGGCTACACCTTC. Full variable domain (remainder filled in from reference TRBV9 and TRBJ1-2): DSGVTQTPKHLITATGQRVTLRCSPRSGDLSVYWYQQSLDQGLQFLIQYYNGEERAKGNILERFSAQQFPDLHSELNLSSLELGDSALYFCASSATIGRSNYGYTFGSGTRLTVV.

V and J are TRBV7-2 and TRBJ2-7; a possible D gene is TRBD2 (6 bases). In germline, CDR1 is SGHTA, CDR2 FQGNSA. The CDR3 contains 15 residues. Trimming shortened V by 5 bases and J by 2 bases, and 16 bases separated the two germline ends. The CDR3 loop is CASSRSRDSAYEQYF. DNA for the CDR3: TGTGCCAGCAGCAGAAGCCGGGACTCTGCCTACGAGCAGTACTTC.